Described below is a single T cell receptor (beta chain) sequence and its context. Its antigen is unknown. The junction and the germline gene differ at one end; a read error may be behind it. Receptor amplification or capture employed the immunoSEQ multiplex PCR assay. Rearranged TCR beta chain sequences were amplified using the hsTCRB Kit according to the manufacturer's protocol. TCRB libraries were sequenced on an Illumina MiSeq. The study's own analysis went as follows. The kit vendor's proprietary platform handled demultiplexing, trimming and gene mapping. TCRdb took over this immuneACCESS table, retaining in-frame rearrangements with V and J assigned. Such tables are incomplete; in checked studies, under half of the missing clones stem from an unresolved V gene, and the remainder is unexplained. That table furnishes V, J and clone size, whereas the DNA furnished D and trimming. Here the sample has about 51,000 clones; more than 70% occur a single time. The ten most abundant clones make up approximately 1.8% of the sample.

The data were taken from a study of a mutant IDH1 vaccine in newly diagnosed glioma listed by TCRdb under 2021. About the study as a whole: Eight vaccinations were administered to patients in weeks 1, 3, 5, 7, 11, 15, 19 and 23, corresponding to visits V03 through V10. Vaccination began 4-6 weeks after radiotherapy alone, or alongside temozolomide cycles in the chemotherapy-containing groups. Longitudinal TCRB deep sequencing was done for 25 treated patients, wherever samples were available for exploratory analyses. Before enrollment, patients had received standard therapy of radiotherapy alone, temozolomide alone, or radiochemotherapy with temozolomide; most received the combination. Peripheral blood was collected at six visits: V03 (baseline), V05, V07, V10, V12 and V13. The approximately 32 treated patients were 62.5% male and roughly 40% female, with a mean age of around 40 years. The study at large found these results: Vaccine-induced immune responses across multiple MHC alleles were detected in over 80% of patients. It was noted by the authors that analyses of patient blood samples could not be reproduced owing to sample limitations. Changes in the top peripheral T cell clonotypes picked up by TCRB sequencing did not appear to be linked to pseudoprogression. Availability determined which PBMC samples were chosen for TCRB deep sequencing.

Reading the germline V gene gives CDR1 SGHTA and CDR2 FQGNSA. The CDR3 spans 11 residues, from the cysteine through the phenylalanine. CDR3 DNA is the only sequence kept; it has 33 bases, read in frame from the first base. The label giving this sample's time point can be read as: week 5, during vaccination. A 20-mer mutant IDH1 peptide at 300 micrograms in Montanide made up each vaccine dose, which was injected subcutaneously together with topical imiquimod. The donors had newly diagnosed IDH1-mutant astrocytomas of WHO grade 3 or 4 that showed loss of nuclear ATRX. The samples were drawn from NOA16, a multicentre, single-arm, open-label phase I trial in Germany that tested a mutant IDH1 peptide vaccine in humans for the first time. Genomic DNA for TCRB sequencing was extracted from EDTA blood using the DNeasy Blood and Tissue Kit.

Recombination joined TRBV7-2 with TRBJ2-7, with the D segment identity uncertain. Sequenced material: PBMCs, taken from a glioma patient whose treatment included an IDH1 peptide vaccine. This TCR came from a woman aged 40 to 55 with glioma. The DNA sequence reads TGTGCCAGCAGCGACCGATACGGGCAGTACTTC. The resulting protein is CASSDRYGQYF.